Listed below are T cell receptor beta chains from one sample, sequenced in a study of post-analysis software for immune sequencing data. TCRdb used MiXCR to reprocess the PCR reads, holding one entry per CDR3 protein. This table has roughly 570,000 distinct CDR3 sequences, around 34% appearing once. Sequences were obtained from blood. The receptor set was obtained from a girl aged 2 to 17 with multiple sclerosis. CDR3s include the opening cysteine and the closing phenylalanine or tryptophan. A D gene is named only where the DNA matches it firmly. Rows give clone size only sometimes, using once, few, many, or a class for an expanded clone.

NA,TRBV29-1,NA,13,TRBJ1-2,CSVDRSGSYGYTF,TGCAGCGTTGATCGGAGTGGGAGCTATGGCTACACCTTC
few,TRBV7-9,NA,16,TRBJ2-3,CASSPYGGRDTDTQYF,TGTGCCAGCAGCCCCTACGGGGGTCGTGATACAGATACGCAGTATTTT
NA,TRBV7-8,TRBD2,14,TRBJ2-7,CASSLLGEGYEQYF,TGTGCCAGCAGCTTACTAGGGGAGGGCTACGAGCAGTACTTC
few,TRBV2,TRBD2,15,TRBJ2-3,CASRGTSGGSDTQYF,TGTGCCAGCAGAGGGACTAGCGGGGGATCTGATACGCAGTATTTT
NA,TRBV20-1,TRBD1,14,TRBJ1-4,CSARSGQGGEKLFF,TGCAGTGCTAGATCCGGACAGGGTGGGGAAAAACTGTTTTTT
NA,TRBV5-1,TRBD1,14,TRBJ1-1,CASSSSGGWTEAFF,TGCGCCAGCAGTTCTTCAGGGGGTTGGACTGAAGCTTTCTTT
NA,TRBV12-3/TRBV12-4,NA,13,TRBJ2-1,CASSPGGLNEQFF,TGTGCCAGCAGCCCCGGGGGCCTCAATGAGCAGTTCTTC
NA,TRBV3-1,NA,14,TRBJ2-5,CASSPRQYQETQYF,TGTGCCAGCAGCCCTAGACAGTACCAAGAGACCCAGTACTTC
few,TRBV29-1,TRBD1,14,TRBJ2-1,CSVFDRVRYNEQFF,TGCAGCGTTTTCGACAGGGTTAGGTACAATGAGCAGTTCTTC
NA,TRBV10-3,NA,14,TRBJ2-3,CAIRERVDTDTQYF,TGTGCCATCAGGGAAAGGGTAGACACAGATACGCAGTATTTT
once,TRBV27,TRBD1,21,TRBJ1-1,CASGQNPGQGNANSPNTEAFF,TGTGCCAGCGGACAAAACCCGGGACAGGGGAACGCGAATTCACCGAACACTGAAGCTTTCTTT
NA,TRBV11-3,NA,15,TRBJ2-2,CASSPSGTSTGELFF,TGTGCCAGCAGCCCTTCCGGGACGTCCACCGGGGAGCTGTTTTTT
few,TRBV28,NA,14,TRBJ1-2,CASRVSGTNYGYTF,TGTGCCAGCAGGGTTTCGGGCACTAACTATGGCTACACCTTC
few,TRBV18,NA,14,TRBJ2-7,CASSIKRPAYEQYF,TGTGCCAGCTCTATTAAACGACCGGCCTACGAGCAGTACTTC
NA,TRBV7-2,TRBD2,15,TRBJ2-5,CASSPQGRGGETQYF,TGTGCCAGCAGCCCCCAGGGTCGGGGAGGGGAGACCCAGTACTTC
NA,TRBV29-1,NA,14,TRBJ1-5,CNVAARESNQPQHF,TGCAACGTTGCGGCCAGGGAAAGCAATCAGCCCCAGCATTTT
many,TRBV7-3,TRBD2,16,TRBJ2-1,CASSPAVAGGRSEQFF,TGTGCCAGCAGCCCGGCCGTAGCGGGGGGCCGCAGCGAGCAGTTCTTC
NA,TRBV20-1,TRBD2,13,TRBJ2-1,CSATAGAYNERFF,TGCAGTGCCACAGCGGGGGCGTACAATGAGCGGTTCTTC
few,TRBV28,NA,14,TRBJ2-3,CASSRQGGTDTQYF,TGTGCCAGCAGTCGACAGGGAGGGACAGATACGCAGTATTTT
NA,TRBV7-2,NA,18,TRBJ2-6,CASSHSGQQFSGANVLTF,TGTGCCAGCAGCCATTCGGGACAACAGTTTTCTGGGGCCAACGTCCTGACTTTC
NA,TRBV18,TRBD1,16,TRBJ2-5,CASSPSQGGLQETQYF,TGTGCCAGCTCACCTTCACAAGGGGGCCTCCAAGAGACCCAGTACTTC
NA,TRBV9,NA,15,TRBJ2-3,CASSVVRGRTDTQYF,TGTGCCAGCAGCGTAGTCAGGGGGAGGACAGATACGCAGTATTTT
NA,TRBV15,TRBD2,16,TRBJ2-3,CATSTSGPFSTDTQYF,TGTGCCACCAGCACTAGCGGGCCATTTAGCACAGATACGCAGTATTTT
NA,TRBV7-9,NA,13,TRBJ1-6,CASSFSGEAPLHF,TGTGCCAGCAGCTTCTCAGGGGAAGCGCCCCTCCACTTT
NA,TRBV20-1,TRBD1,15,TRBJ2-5,CSARDPGQLQETQYF,TGCAGTGCTAGAGATCCGGGACAGCTACAAGAGACCCAGTACTTC
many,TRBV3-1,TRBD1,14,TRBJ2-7,CASSRLTGGYEQYF,TGTGCCAGCAGCCGCTTAACAGGGGGCTACGAGCAGTACTTC